This T cell receptor beta chain was retrieved from a study of CD8 T cells in ankylosing spondylitis. Study findings and constraints: The study identified a TCR beta motif of under ten highly homologous variants that appeared characteristic of ankylosing spondylitis blood.

TCRdb passed the 5' RACE reads through MiXCR, listing each CDR3 protein once. The sample records around 770,000 distinct CDR3 sequences, 12% being singletons. The germline V gene encodes CDR1 SGDLS and CDR2 YYNGEE. CDR3 length: 15 amino acids. V lost 4 bases and J lost 0; bases outside the gene matches: 6. This clonotype was counted a few times. The antigen remains unidentified. The chain has TRBV9 and TRBJ1-1; 7 bases fit TRBD1. Sequencing was done on a sample of blood, either unsorted or a sorted T cell fraction (not recorded which). The clonotype comes from a male donor with ankylosing spondylitis. The CDR3 here is CASSPGTAMNTEAFF. CDR3 sequence (DNA): TGTGCCAGCAGCCCGGGGACAGCCATGAACACTGAAGCTTTCTTT.